This T cell receptor beta chain was documented in a study of CD8+ T cells in alopecia areata. Study-level information: Twice daily, treated patients received 5 to 10 mg of oral tofacitinib. General study findings and limits: In lesional scalp, particularly from alopecia totalis/universalis, clonality was higher than in normal scalp. While patients received tofacitinib, many expanded lesional clones remained present in scalp and blood.

Details on this clone: What it binds is not known.

Germline lookup yields CDR1 SQVTM and CDR2 ANQGSEA. V lost 5 bases and J 0 bases, leaving 5 bases between the germline ends. The CDR3 consists of 13 residues. In each case, RNA was isolated and then reverse transcribed into cDNA as the sequencing template. TCRdb keeps only in-frame clones here, not all; method: immunoSEQ multiplex PCR. Of fewer than 250,000 clones in the sample, 50% to 60% were seen once. Stated treatment: oral pan-JAK inhibitor, 5-10 mg twice daily. CD4+ and CD8+ T cells were sorted from PBMCs. The sample in question was CD4+ T cells sorted from blood, obtained at week 4, from a patient treated with tofacitinib. This sequence joins TRBV29-1 and TRBJ2-6; D ambiguous. The clonotype was recovered from a human donor with alopecia areata. Here the CDR3 reads CSVSGSGANVLTF. The CDR3 DNA reads as TGCAGCGTTTCCGGCTCTGGGGCCAACGTCCTGACTTTC.